A selection of T cell receptor beta chains follows, all from one sample in a study of T cells in Graves' hyperthyroidism and ophthalmopathy. TCRdb independently ran MiXCR on the multiplex PCR reads; one entry per CDR3 protein. The sample has under 350,000 distinct CDR3 sequences; roughly 15% are singletons. Sequencing was carried out using blood. Receptors originate from a woman between 40 and 55 years old with Graves' hyperthyroidism. The CDR3 runs from the conserved cysteine through the conserved F or W. D genes are given only for firm matches. Clone size appears in some rows only: once, few, many, or a class for an expanded clone.

d_call,clone_size,j_call,v_call,cdr3_nt,cdr3_aa
-,many,TRBJ1-6,TRBV12-3/TRBV12-4,TGTGCCAGCAGTTTAGGCGCCCCGAATTCACCCCTCCACTTT,CASSLGAPNSPLHF
TRBD1,many,TRBJ2-5,TRBV27,TGTGCCAGCAGAGATTACAGGGGAGAGACCCAGTACTTC,CASRDYRGETQYF
TRBD1,-,TRBJ2-7,TRBV18,TGTGCCAGCTCACCAACGACCTTGACAGGGGGCACCTACGAGCAGTACTTC,CASSPTTLTGGTYEQYF
-,-,TRBJ2-2,TRBV19,TGTGCCAGTAGTGCGCGCCCGGGCGGGCGGCGGGAGCTGTTTTTT,CASSARPGGRRELFF
-,-,TRBJ1-1,TRBV6-1,TGTGCCAGTTTCGGAGGGGGGAAGAACACTGAAGCTTTCTTT,CASFGGGKNTEAFF
-,many,TRBJ1-1,TRBV6-5,TGTGCCAGCAGTTACAGGGCGTTCGAAGCTTTCTTT,CASSYRAFEAFF
-,few,TRBJ2-6,TRBV12-3/TRBV12-4,TGTGCCAGTATTTCCAGGACCTACTTGCTCTCTGGGGCCAACGTCCTGACTTTC,CASISRTYLLSGANVLTF
-,-,TRBJ1-4,TRBV3-1,TGTGCCAGCAGCCAGGCAGGGGTCGCTAATGAAAAACTGTTTTTT,CASSQAGVANEKLFF
TRBD1,once,TRBJ2-3,TRBV5-1,TGCGCCAGCAGCTTTTCCCGGACAGGTGGAGATACGCAGTATTTT,CASSFSRTGGDTQYF
-,few,TRBJ1-4,TRBV27,TGTGCCAGCAGTTCCCTAGGGGAGGCTAATGAAAAACTGTTTTTT,CASSSLGEANEKLFF
TRBD2,few,TRBJ2-1,TRBV6-1,TGTGCCAGCAGTCGACTAGCGGGAGAGGATTACAATGAGCAGTTCTTC,CASSRLAGEDYNEQFF
TRBD1,-,TRBJ1-2,TRBV12-3/TRBV12-4,TGTGCCAGCAGTTTCTCGGACAGGTACCCTTATGGCTACACCTTC,CASSFSDRYPYGYTF
TRBD2,many,TRBJ2-5,TRBV6-1,TGTGCCACCCGAGCGGGAGGGCCTCAAGAGACCCAGTACTTC,CATRAGGPQETQYF
-,many,TRBJ1-1,TRBV30,TGTGCCTGGAGTCTGGGAGACACTGAAGCTTTCTTT,CAWSLGDTEAFF
TRBD2,many,TRBJ2-1,TRBV15,TGTGCCACCAGCAGAGATAAAGGACTAGCGGGAGGTGTAAATGAGCAGTTCTTC,CATSRDKGLAGGVNEQFF
-,many,TRBJ2-7,TRBV6-1,TGTGCCAGCAAAAAACAAATCGAGCAGTACTTC,CASKKQIEQYF
TRBD1,-,TRBJ1-1,TRBV19,TGTGCCAGTACCCGACAGGGGGCAAACACTGAAGCTTTCTTT,CASTRQGANTEAFF
-,many,TRBJ1-6,TRBV2,TGTGCCAGCAGAGGAGACGGGAATTCACCCCTCCACTTT,CASRGDGNSPLHF
-,many,TRBJ1-2,TRBV28,TGTGCCAGCAGTTTTTCTTTGTATGGCTACACCTTC,CASSFSLYGYTF
-,few,TRBJ2-1,TRBV5-1,TGCGCCAGCAGCCTGGGCGTCGGGAAGGCCTACAATGAGCAGTTCTTC,CASSLGVGKAYNEQFF
-,many,TRBJ1-5,TRBV6-2/TRBV6-3,TGTGCCAGCAGTACCAGGGACATATCGCCTATACCTAATCAGCCCCAGCATTTT,CASSTRDISPIPNQPQHF
-,many,TRBJ1-2,TRBV20-1,TGCAGTGCTAGAGATAAACACTTGTATGGCTACACCTTC,CSARDKHLYGYTF
-,many,TRBJ1-5,TRBV20-1,TGCAGTGCTTATCTGGGGGCAGGGGAACAGCCCCAGCATTTT,CSAYLGAGEQPQHF
-,-,TRBJ2-7,TRBV5-1,TGCGCCAGCAGCCCCCGGGGTATTCCCTACGAGCAGTACTTC,CASSPRGIPYEQYF
TRBD1,many,TRBJ2-7,TRBV6-1,TGTGCCAGACCGACAGGGTCCTACGAGCAGTACTTC,CARPTGSYEQYF
TRBD2,-,TRBJ2-1,TRBV27,TGTGCCAGCAGTTTATCGGCTAGCGGGTACGGTGAGCAGTTCTTC,CASSLSASGYGEQFF